Shown below are 29 T cell receptor beta chains from a single sample sequenced in a study of T cells after yellow fever vaccination. TCRdb passed the 5' RACE reads through MiXCR, listing each CDR3 protein once. The sample includes under 350,000 distinct CDR3 sequences, approximately 4% of them seen just once. The specimen was PBMCs, collected 5 days after the yellow fever booster vaccination. The receptors were sampled from a man between 18 and 35 years old who received the YFV17D yellow fever vaccine.

The chain recombines TRBV14 with TRBJ2-3, with D perhaps being TRBD1 or TRBD2 (5 bases each). Germline-derived CDR1 and CDR2 are SGHDN and FVKESK. V lost 1 base, J lost 4 bases, and 15 bases lay in between. This CDR3 has 16 amino acids. CDR3 in amino acids: CASSQAVLRGADTQYF. CDR3 nucleotides: TGTGCCAGCAGCCAAGCCGTCTTACGAGGGGCAGATACGCAGTATTTT.

This clonotype was recorded a few times. V gene TRBV11-3 combines with J gene TRBJ2-1, with D unresolved. CDR3 length: 17 amino acids. The germline V and J ends were trimmed by 1 base and 1 base, with 14 bases remaining between them. Looked up from germline, CDR1 is SGHNT and CDR2 is YENEEA. CDR3 sequence reads: CASSLGVGYVSYNEQFF. The CDR3 coding sequence is TGTGCCAGCAGCTTAGGAGTGGGGTACGTTTCCTACAATGAGCAGTTCTTC.

CDR3 sequence reads: CASSWPDDQPQHF. The CDR3 bases are TGCGCCAGCAGTTGGCCTGACGATCAGCCCCAGCATTTT. The gene calls are TRBV4-1 and TRBJ1-5; D is unresolved. CDR1 and CDR2 (germline): MGHRA, YSYEKL. Trimming removed 6 bases from V and 5 bases from J, with 11 bases in between. The CDR3 runs 13 residues.

This clonotype was seen just once. A much larger clone differs by one base, so this may be a read error. This chain joins TRBV5-1 and TRBJ1-1; 7 positions agree with TRBD1. Germline loops: CDR1 SGHRS, CDR2 YFSETQ. Germline trimming cut 7 bases from V and 3 bases from J; bases unmatched to any gene: 6. The length of the CDR3 is 13 residues. CDR3 DNA sequence: TGCGCCAGCCATGACAGGGAGGACACTGAAGCTTTCTTT. The encoded protein is CASHDREDTEAFF.

This clonotype occurred a few times. The chain links TRBV4-3 to TRBJ2-5; D is perhaps TRBD1 (6 bases). The CDR3 contains 15 residues. Trimming pared 1 base from V and 0 bases from J, leaving 9 bases between. Germline V CDR1 and CDR2: LGHNA, YSLEER. The CDR3 nucleotides read TGCGCCAGCAGCCAAGGACAGGTGTACCAAGAGACCCAGTACTTC. Protein sequence: CASSQGQVYQETQYF.

This clonotype was seen a handful of times. The V gene is TRBV20-1, the J gene TRBJ2-5; D assignment may be TRBD1 or TRBD2 (5 bases each). V gave up 3 bases and J gave up 9 bases, with 20 bases separating them. Germline CDR1 is DFQATT and CDR2 is SNEGSKA (reference sequence). This CDR3 has 14 amino acids. The chain's CDR3 is CSASVQGPPGAQYF. CDR3 DNA sequence: TGCAGTGCTAGCGTCCAGGGACCCCCGGGCGCCCAGTACTTC.

This clonotype was observed a few times. This chain links TRBV5-1 with TRBJ2-3, with D uncertain. Trimming cost V 1 base and J 3 bases, with 9 bases left between them. The germline gives CDR1 SGHRS, CDR2 YFSETQ. CDR3 length: 14 residues. CDR3 loop: CASSLSVPTDTQYF. The DNA of the CDR3 is TGCGCCAGCAGCTTGTCGGTACCAACAGATACGCAGTATTTT.

This clonotype was seen ten or more times. This chain connects TRBV6-5 to TRBJ2-2, with 14 bases matching TRBD2. V lost 6 bases to trimming and J lost 5 bases; unmatched junction nucleotides: 2. The germline V gene encodes CDR1 MNHEY and CDR2 SVGAGI. This CDR3 is built from 15 residues. In DNA, the CDR3 is TGTGCCAGCAGCCGGACTAGCGGGGGGACCGGGGAGCTGTTTTTT. This encodes CASSRTSGGTGELFF.

This sequence joins TRBV4-3 and TRBJ2-2; 8 positions match TRBD2. Trimming took 2 bases from V and 3 from J; bases not matched to a gene: 2. Germline V gives CDR1 LGHNA, CDR2 YSLEER. This CDR3 contains 15 residues. CDR3 region: CASSQSGGYTGELFF. CDR3 DNA: TGCGCCAGCAGCCAAAGCGGGGGATACACCGGGGAGCTGTTTTTT.

This clonotype was detected only a few times. The J gene is TRBJ1-4, the V gene TRBV5-1; a weak D match, TRBD1 (6 bases). The CDR3 covers 15 residues. The germline CDR1 and CDR2 sequences are SGHRS and YFSETQ. Trimming took off 5 bases at V and 5 bases at J, with 16 bases between the two ends. The CDR3 sequence: CASRPRGTSNEKLFF. As DNA, the CDR3 is TGCGCCAGCAGACCCCGGGGGACATCGAATGAAAAACTGTTTTTT.

This clonotype was counted a few times. V gene TRBV6-5 combines with J gene TRBJ2-1; 12 nucleotides agree with TRBD2. This CDR3 has 16 amino acids. V lost 6 bases and J lost 7; bases outside the gene matches: 10. CDR1 MNHEY and CDR2 SVGAGI come from the germline V gene. Here the CDR3 DNA reads TGTGCCAGCAGAACCGGGACTAGCGGGTTTCAGAATGAGCAGTTCTTC. Its protein is CASRTGTSGFQNEQFF.

This clonotype was detected only a few times. The chain recombines TRBV19 with TRBJ1-4; D may be TRBD1 (5 bases). CDR3 size: 16 residues. Germline CDR1 and CDR2: LNHDA and SQIVND (reference sequence). V lost 7 bases and J 6 bases, leaving 21 bases between the germline ends. As DNA, the CDR3 is TGTGCCAGTACGAGTCCCTCGGGGGGATACGATGAAAAACTGTTTTTT. It encodes CASTSPSGGYDEKLFF.

The V and J genes are TRBV6-4 and TRBJ2-3; D gene uncertain. This CDR3 contains 15 residues. V lost 1 base to trimming and J lost 1 base, with 9 bases between them. The germline V gene has CDR1 MRHNA and CDR2 SNTAGT. The CDR3 bases are TGTGCCAGCAGTGACTGGGGTTCTGGCACAGATACGCAGTATTTT. Amino acids: CASSDWGSGTDTQYF.

This clonotype showed up many times. The chain is built from TRBV9 and TRBJ2-7; 10 nucleotides match TRBD2. CDR1 SGDLS and CDR2 YYNGEE come from the germline V gene. Losses at the gene ends were 1 base for V and 6 bases for J; bases not matched to a gene: 4. This CDR3 spans 14 amino acids. CDR3: CASSVTGTSVEQYF. The CDR3 nucleotides are TGTGCCAGCAGCGTAACCGGGACTAGCGTCGAGCAGTACTTC.

The CDR3 here is CASSYSIFGTGSGELFF. As DNA, the CDR3 is TGTGCCAGCAGTTACTCGATATTCGGGACAGGTTCCGGGGAGCTGTTTTTT. The J gene is TRBJ2-2, the V gene TRBV6-5; 8 bases fit TRBD1. The CDR3 spans 17 residues. The V segment lost 0 bases and the J segment 6 bases; nucleotides outside the gene matches: 9. Germline CDR1 MNHEY, CDR2 SVGAGI.

Written as DNA, the CDR3 is TGCGCCAGCAGCCAAGGCAGCAGGGGGGACACCGGGGAGCTGTTTTTT. Amino acid sequence: CASSQGSRGDTGELFF. The chain couples TRBV4-1 to TRBJ2-2, with D perhaps TRBD1 (7 bases). The CDR3 is 16 residues long. Trimming removed 1 base at V and 3 bases at J, with 12 bases between. From germline, CDR1 is MGHRA and CDR2 YSYEKL.

This clonotype was observed at least ten times. The rearrangement joins TRBV12-3 or TRBV12-4 to TRBJ2-7; 7 bases map to TRBD2. V lost 4 bases to trimming and J lost 3 bases; unmatched junction nucleotides: 0. The CDR3 contains 12 residues. The CDR3 here is CASSWGGYEQYF. The CDR3, as DNA: TGTGCCAGCAGTTGGGGGGGCTACGAGCAGTACTTC.

This clonotype has only a few counts. V is TRBV20-1 and J is TRBJ1-6, with D unresolved. Germline lookup yields CDR1 DFQATT and CDR2 SNEGSKA (reference sequence). Trimming shortened V by 3 bases and J by 9 bases, and 9 bases separated the two germline ends. The CDR3 totals 12 residues. The chain's CDR3 is CSASSLGSPLHF. The CDR3 bases are TGCAGTGCTAGTAGTCTGGGTTCACCCCTCCACTTT.

The table lists this clonotype with a few counts. The rearrangement uses TRBV10-3 and TRBJ1-5, with D hard to call. Germline V gene sequence: CDR1 ENHRY, CDR2 SYGVKD. With 3 bases removed from V and 4 bases from J, the gap between germline ends came to 10 bases. This CDR3 comprises 14 residues. In DNA, the CDR3 is TGTGCCATCAGTGAAGATCTGATGAATCAGCCCCAGCATTTT. Translating gives CAISEDLMNQPQHF.

The CDR3 DNA is TGTGCCAGCAGCGAGGGGCCCGATACGCAGTATTTT. Protein sequence: CASSEGPDTQYF. The gene calls are TRBV5-4 and TRBJ2-3; D possibly matches TRBD1 or TRBD2 (5 bases each). CDR3 length: 12 residues. Looked up from germline, CDR1 is SGHNT and CDR2 is YYREEE (reference sequence). The ends were cut back, 4 bases at V and 6 bases at J, with 9 bases in the middle.

The chain uses TRBV6-2 or TRBV6-3 and TRBJ1-6; perhaps TRBD1 as D (5 bases). This CDR3 comprises 13 residues. Trimming took 6 bases from V and 10 from J, leaving 13 bases between them. Germline V gene data show CDR1 as MNHEY and CDR2 as SVGEGT. The CDR3 loop reads CASRAQGDSPLHF. As DNA, the CDR3 is TGTGCCAGCAGAGCACAAGGGGACTCACCCCTCCACTTT.

The chain employs TRBV20-1 and TRBJ2-1; 8 positions match TRBD1. The V segment lost 0 bases and the J segment 6 bases; nucleotides outside the gene matches: 4. There are 14 residues in the CDR3. Germline CDR1 and CDR2: DFQATT and SNEGSKA (reference sequence). The chain's CDR3 is CSARDGQGGNEQFF. CDR3 bases: TGCAGTGCTAGAGACGGACAGGGTGGCAATGAGCAGTTCTTC.

This chain connects TRBV4-1 to TRBJ2-3, with 8 bases aligning to TRBD1. Germline loops: CDR1 MGHRA, CDR2 YSYEKL. V lost 4 bases and J lost 3; bases outside the gene matches: 12. This CDR3 region has 17 residues. As DNA, the CDR3 is TGCGCCAGCAGCCCCCGAACCTCAGGGGGCAAGACAGATACGCAGTATTTT. This gives the protein CASSPRTSGGKTDTQYF.

The V gene is TRBV21-1, the J gene TRBJ2-1; the DNA was not compared with TRBD1, the D call given in the table. TRBV21-1 is described as a pseudogene. This CDR3 contains 18 residues. CDR3 sequence (DNA): TGTGCCAGCAGCAAAGGTACTAGGGGGCGCGGGTCCTACAATGAGCAGTTCTTC. Its translation: CASSKGTRGRGSYNEQFF.

V usage is TRBV2 and J usage is TRBJ2-5; no reliable D call. In germline, CDR1 is SNHLY, CDR2 FYNNEI. Trimming pared 6 bases from V and 3 bases from J, leaving 8 bases between. CDR3 length: 12 residues. The CDR3 reads CASRSGKETQYF. The CDR3 DNA is TGTGCCAGCAGATCCGGTAAAGAGACCCAGTACTTC.

Here the CDR3 DNA reads TGTGCCAGCAGCAGGGGGGGAGGACCTGAAGCTTTCTTT. Its translation: CASSRGGGPEAFF. The V and J genes are TRBV21-1 and TRBJ1-1. TRBV21-1 represents a pseudogene. The CDR3 sequence is 13 residues long.

This clonotype was detected only a few times. The chain is built from TRBV7-2 and TRBJ1-1; possibly TRBD1 for D (6 bases). Germline loops: CDR1 SGHTA, CDR2 FQGNSA. The CDR3 runs to 15 residues. The V gene lost 5 bases and the J gene lost 0 bases, with 13 bases spanning the gap. CDR3 bases: TGTGCCAGCAGCACACGACAGGCTATGAACACTGAAGCTTTCTTT. Protein sequence: CASSTRQAMNTEAFF. The full variable domain, rest sourced from reference TRBV7-2 and TRBJ1-1, is GAGVSQSPSNKVTEKGKDVELRCDPISGHTALYWYRQSLGQGLEFLIYFQGNSAPDKSGLPSDRFSAERTGGSVSTLTIQRTQQEDSAVYLCASSTRQAMNTEAFFGQGTRLTVV.

This clonotype was seen a few times. The rearrangement joins TRBV7-9 to TRBJ2-1; a possible D gene is TRBD1 (5 bases). The CDR3 runs 14 residues. CDR1 SEHNR and CDR2 FQNEAQ come from the germline V gene (reference sequence). Trimming removed 1 base from V and 6 bases from J, with 10 bases in between. In nucleotides, the CDR3 is TGTGCCAGCAGCTTAGGTGGACACCGCAATGAGCAGTTCTTC. This codes for CASSLGGHRNEQFF.

This clonotype was counted between two and nine times. The chain links TRBV4-3 to TRBJ2-3, with D possibly being TRBD1 (6 bases). This CDR3 contains 16 residues. Deletions cut 3 bases from V and 5 bases from J, with 18 bases between. The germline V gene has CDR1 LGHNA and CDR2 YSLEER. The DNA of the CDR3 is TGCGCCAGCAGCCATGTTTCCACCCAGGGGCTAGATACGCAGTATTTT. Protein sequence: CASSHVSTQGLDTQYF.